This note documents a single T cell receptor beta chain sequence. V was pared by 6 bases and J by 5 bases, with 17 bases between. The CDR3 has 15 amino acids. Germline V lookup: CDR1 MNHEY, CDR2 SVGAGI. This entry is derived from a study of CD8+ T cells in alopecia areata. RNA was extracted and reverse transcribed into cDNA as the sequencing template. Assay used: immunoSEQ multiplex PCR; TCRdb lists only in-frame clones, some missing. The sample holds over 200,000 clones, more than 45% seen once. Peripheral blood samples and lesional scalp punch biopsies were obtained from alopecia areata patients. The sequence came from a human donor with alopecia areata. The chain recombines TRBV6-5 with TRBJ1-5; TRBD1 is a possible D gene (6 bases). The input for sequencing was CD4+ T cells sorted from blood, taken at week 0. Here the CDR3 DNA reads TGTGCCAGCAGCCCTGCGACAGGCGTAGATCAGCCCCAGCATTTT. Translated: CASSPATGVDQPQHF.